This is a list of T cell receptor beta chains from one sample in a study of T cell responses to AZD1222 COVID-19 vaccine. Sequencing was performed with immunoSEQ multiplex PCR; in TCRdb, only in-frame clones are kept and a portion is missing. The table has about 160,000 clones, about 92% seen once. This specimen was peripheral blood, taken on day 0 of AZD1222 vaccination. The receptors shown here come from an adult in good health. The CDR3 runs from the conserved cysteine through the conserved F or W. D genes are given only for firm matches.

D | V | CDR3
NA | TRBV25-1 | CASSDWRDLQYF
TRBD2 | TRBV12-3/TRBV12-4 | CASTQYPREAQFF
NA | TRBV6-1 | CASSEAGLYYGYTF
NA | TRBV7-2 | CASSLWISNQPQHF
NA | TRBV5-1 | CASSPDTGPNYGYTF
TRBD1 | TRBV18 | CASQQTGNSYEQYF
NA | TRBV19 | CASSIGSSSIAKNIQYF
NA | TRBV5-1 | CASRAGSYEQYF
NA | TRBV9 | CASSVDGLYNSPLHF
TRBD2 | TRBV2 | CASSSLSGTSFAGELFF
NA | TRBV27 | CASSPAVPGGGYTF
NA | TRBV5-1 | CASSKRAGGRQETQYF
NA | TRBV15 | CATSRQRGFNSPLHF
NA | TRBV10-1 | CASSEYRGPYEQYF
TRBD2 | TRBV3-1/TRBV3-2 | CASSFGLAGIEDTQYF
NA | TRBV11-2 | CASSLRQNNSPLHF
TRBD1 | TRBV6-4 | CATPGQSSGANVLTF
NA | TRBV29-1 | CSVGSVPTRELFF
NA | TRBV21-1 | CASSRPGQGTPTNEKLFF
NA | TRBV7-8 | CASTRSTDNTGELFF
TRBD2 | TRBV4-1 | CASSLGLAGGLAYEQYF
NA | TRBV6-5 | CASSRQGGVPYEQYF
TRBD2 | TRBV9 | CASSSNGGAGDTQYF
TRBD2 | TRBV7-2 | CASSLASGGAGEQFF
NA | TRBV2 | CASGGGDRNSLYGYTF
NA | TRBV18 | CASSRWGVGFEAFF